These T cell receptor beta chains were read from a single sample in a study of blood T cells in healthy people across ages. TCRdb reprocessed the 5' RACE reads via MiXCR and lists one record per CDR3 protein. The sample records around 400,000 distinct CDR3 sequences, 52% being singletons. The material sequenced was blood. Receptors originate from a man aged 60-69 years in good health. Each CDR3 is given with its conserved first and last residue. A D gene is named only where the DNA matches it firmly. Clone size, where shown, is once, few, many, or a class for clones that have expanded.

clone size: NA; J gene: TRBJ2-7; D gene: TRBD2; V gene: TRBV11-1; CDR3 protein: CASSLGLAEEQYF; CDR3 DNA: TGTGCCAGCAGCCTAGGACTAGCGGAAGAGCAGTACTTC
clone size: NA; J gene: TRBJ2-3; D gene: NA; V gene: TRBV10-3; CDR3 protein: CAISESSRETQYF; CDR3 DNA: TGTGCCATCAGTGAGTCGAGTCGAGAGACGCAGTATTTT
clone size: few; J gene: TRBJ2-3; D gene: NA; V gene: TRBV7-2; CDR3 protein: CASSLRAAQYF; CDR3 DNA: TGTGCCAGCAGCTTAAGGGCGGCGCAGTATTTT
clone size: NA; J gene: TRBJ1-4; D gene: NA; V gene: TRBV7-2; CDR3 protein: CASSSPTDFNEKLFF; CDR3 DNA: TGTGCCAGCAGCTCCCCGACAGACTTTAATGAAAAACTGTTTTTT
clone size: NA; J gene: TRBJ2-5; D gene: NA; V gene: TRBV9; CDR3 protein: CASSVGIVLAETQYF; CDR3 DNA: TGTGCCAGCAGCGTAGGAATCGTATTGGCGGAGACCCAGTACTTC
clone size: NA; J gene: TRBJ2-4; D gene: NA; V gene: TRBV6-6; CDR3 protein: CASSSQSDKNIQYF; CDR3 DNA: TGTGCCAGCAGCTCTCAGAGCGACAAAAACATTCAGTACTTC
clone size: NA; J gene: TRBJ2-7; D gene: NA; V gene: TRBV7-2; CDR3 protein: CASSLAGGAGSYEQYF; CDR3 DNA: TGTGCCAGCAGCTTAGCCGGCGGGGCTGGATCCTACGAGCAGTACTTC
clone size: few; J gene: TRBJ2-3; D gene: TRBD2; V gene: TRBV5-1; CDR3 protein: CASSAGGLAGGRGDTQYF; CDR3 DNA: TGCGCCAGCAGCGCTGGGGGACTAGCGGGAGGCCGAGGAGATACGCAGTATTTT
clone size: once; J gene: TRBJ2-4; D gene: TRBD2; V gene: TRBV29-1; CDR3 protein: CSVILAGGDSISYIQYF; CDR3 DNA: TGCAGCGTTATACTAGCGGGAGGGGACTCAATTAGTTACATTCAGTACTTC
clone size: NA; J gene: TRBJ2-2; D gene: NA; V gene: TRBV7-2; CDR3 protein: CASSPLPSNTRELFF; CDR3 DNA: TGTGCCAGCAGCCCACTCCCGTCGAACACCCGGGAGCTGTTTTTT
clone size: NA; J gene: TRBJ2-7; D gene: NA; V gene: TRBV7-2; CDR3 protein: CASSQANEQYF; CDR3 DNA: TGTGCCAGCAGCCAGGCTAACGAGCAGTACTTC
clone size: NA; J gene: TRBJ2-7; D gene: TRBD2; V gene: TRBV20-1; CDR3 protein: CSADVTSGDYEQYF; CDR3 DNA: TGCAGTGCCGATGTGACTAGCGGGGACTACGAGCAGTACTTC
clone size: once; J gene: TRBJ2-3; D gene: NA; V gene: TRBV20-1; CDR3 protein: CSARSGTLTDTQYF; CDR3 DNA: TGCAGTGCTCGCTCCGGGACCCTCACAGATACGCAGTATTTT
clone size: NA; J gene: TRBJ2-5; D gene: NA; V gene: TRBV6-5; CDR3 protein: CASSYGAGAGGETQYF; CDR3 DNA: TGTGCCAGCAGTTACGGGGCGGGGGCCGGAGGAGAGACCCAGTACTTC
clone size: NA; J gene: TRBJ2-1; D gene: NA; V gene: TRBV20-1; CDR3 protein: CSARVGPEQFF; CDR3 DNA: TGCAGTGCTAGAGTGGGACCTGAGCAGTTCTTC
clone size: NA; J gene: TRBJ1-2; D gene: NA; V gene: TRBV28; CDR3 protein: CASSLIVGSHGYTF; CDR3 DNA: TGTGCCAGCAGCCTCATCGTGGGGAGTCATGGCTACACCTTC
clone size: NA; J gene: TRBJ2-5; D gene: NA; V gene: TRBV12-3/TRBV12-4; CDR3 protein: CASSLGGGARETQYF; CDR3 DNA: TGTGCCAGCAGTTTAGGTGGGGGAGCACGTGAGACCCAGTACTTC
clone size: NA; J gene: TRBJ2-7; D gene: NA; V gene: TRBV5-1; CDR3 protein: CASSLATPPYEQYF; CDR3 DNA: TGCGCCAGCAGCTTGGCGACACCTCCCTACGAGCAGTACTTC
clone size: few; J gene: TRBJ2-3; D gene: TRBD2; V gene: TRBV6-2/TRBV6-3; CDR3 protein: CASITGTSDTDTQYF; CDR3 DNA: TGTGCCAGCATTACCGGGACTAGCGACACAGATACGCAGTATTTT
clone size: NA; J gene: TRBJ2-3; D gene: NA; V gene: TRBV3-1; CDR3 protein: CASSPRVFAADTQYF; CDR3 DNA: TGTGCCAGCAGCCCACGGGTCTTCGCGGCAGATACGCAGTATTTT
clone size: few; J gene: TRBJ2-5; D gene: TRBD2; V gene: TRBV29-1; CDR3 protein: CSAGGGPETQYF; CDR3 DNA: TGCAGCGCTGGGGGGGGACCCGAGACCCAGTACTTC
clone size: few; J gene: TRBJ2-4; D gene: NA; V gene: TRBV12-3/TRBV12-4; CDR3 protein: CASSTGASTTKNIQYF; CDR3 DNA: TGTGCCAGCAGCACCGGAGCGTCTACGACCAAAAACATTCAGTACTTC